The 10 T cell receptor beta chains below come from one sample, sequenced in a study of T cell repertoires in cytomegalovirus infection. These receptors' antigens are unknown. TCRdb re-called the reads through MiXCR, storing one row per CDR3 protein. The sample includes under 850,000 distinct CDR3 sequences, around 30% seen only once; the top ten take approximately 18%. This sample comprised cultured PBMCs, obtained from culture after CMV antigen stimulation. The origin of the receptors is a human donor in good health (CMV status not recorded). Some clones in this sample may be carry-over from other donors' samples.

This clonotype showed up many times. The chain combines TRBV7-2 with TRBJ1-2; D remains ambiguous. This CDR3 comprises 15 residues. Trimming stripped 0 bases from V and 0 bases from J, with 8 bases between. Germline assignment: CDR1 SGHTA and CDR2 FQGNSA. The CDR3: CASSLARDANYGYTF. The CDR3 nucleotides read TGTGCCAGCAGCTTAGCTCGGGATGCTAACTATGGCTACACCTTC.

The chain carries TRBV11-2 and TRBJ2-3, with 9 bases aligning to TRBD2. CDR1 and CDR2 (germline): SGHAT, FQNNGV. V lost 8 bases and J lost 5; bases outside the gene matches: 8. The CDR3 contains 14 residues. The CDR3: CASSSPSGKDTQYF. CDR3 sequence (DNA): TGTGCCAGCTCCTCGCCTAGCGGGAAAGATACGCAGTATTTT.

In its sample, this clonotype was seen many times. The rearrangement joins TRBV7-2 to TRBJ2-3; 11 bases align to TRBD2. The CDR3 length is 15 residues. The germline gives CDR1 SGHTA, CDR2 FQGNSA. The V and J ends lost 5 bases and 5 bases, in that order; junction bases with no gene match: 6. The DNA for the CDR3 is TGTGCCAGCAGCCTACTAGCGGGGGTGGGAGATACGCAGTATTTT. Protein: CASSLLAGVGDTQYF. Looking up the rest from reference TRBV7-2 and TRBJ2-3 gives the full variable domain: GAGVSQSPSNKVTEKGKDVELRCDPISGHTALYWYRQSLGQGLEFLIYFQGNSAPDKSGLPSDRFSAERTGGSVSTLTIQRTQQEDSAVYLCASSLLAGVGDTQYFGPGTRLTVL.

V usage is TRBV28 and J usage is TRBJ1-4, with 10 bases that match TRBD1. The V gene end was trimmed by 4 bases and the J gene end by 1 base; junction bases not matched to a gene: 12. The CDR3 extends over 19 amino acids. CDR1 and CDR2 (germline): MDHEN, SYDVKM. The CDR3 loop reads CASSSHYGTGDQTNEKLFF. The CDR3 nucleotides read TGTGCCAGCAGTTCTCATTACGGGACAGGGGACCAAACTAATGAAAAACTGTTTTTT.

This chain joins TRBV20-1 and TRBJ2-3; perhaps D is TRBD1 or TRBD2 (5 bases each). This CDR3 has 15 amino acids. CDR1 DFQATT and CDR2 SNEGSKA come from the germline V gene (reference sequence). Trimming cost V 0 bases and J 2 bases, with 12 bases left between them. The CDR3 reads CSARDPGLLTDTQYF. The CDR3 DNA reads as TGCAGTGCTAGAGACCCGGGGCTCCTCACAGATACGCAGTATTTT.

This rearrangement joins TRBV19 to TRBJ2-1; 11 positions agree with TRBD2. Germline-derived CDR1 and CDR2 are LNHDA and SQIVND (reference sequence). Trimming removed 3 bases from V and 9 bases from J; junction bases left unmatched: 7. CDR3 length equals 15 residues. CDR3 protein: CASSIVLAGGGEQFF. Written as DNA, the CDR3 is TGTGCCAGTAGTATTGTGCTAGCGGGAGGAGGTGAGCAGTTCTTC. The complete variable domain, with remaining parts taken from reference TRBV19 and TRBJ2-1, reads DGGITQSPKYLFRKEGQNVTLSCEQNLNHDAMYWYRQDPGQGLRLIYYSQIVNDFQKGDIAEGYSVSREKKESFPLTVTSAQKNPTAFYLCASSIVLAGGGEQFFGPGTRLTVL.

In this sample, this clonotype turned up a few times. This chain uses TRBV6-1 with TRBJ1-4; D possibly corresponds to TRBD1 (5 bases). This CDR3 has 14 amino acids. CDR1 and CDR2 from the germline V gene are MNHNS and SASEGT. V was cut by 6 bases and J by 7 bases, with 15 bases left in between. CDR3 in amino acids: CASRHGGLGEKLFF. In DNA, the CDR3 is TGTGCCAGCAGGCACGGGGGGTTAGGTGAAAAACTGTTTTTT.

The chain links TRBV7-6 to TRBJ1-6; the D gene is possibly TRBD1 (6 bases). Germline-derived CDR1 and CDR2 are SGHVS and FNYEAQ. Trimming removed 4 bases from V and 7 bases from J, with 14 bases in between. CDR3 length: 15 amino acids. CDR3 sequence: CASSSHAGANSPLHF. The CDR3 bases are TGTGCCAGCAGCTCGCATGCGGGGGCGAATTCACCCCTCCACTTT.

This rearrangement joins TRBV4-3 to TRBJ1-2; D is unresolved. Trimming pared 4 bases from V and 3 bases from J, leaving 12 bases between. This CDR3 contains 14 residues. Germline CDR1 LGHNA, CDR2 YSLEER. The CDR3 is CASSRTGLDYGYTF. The CDR3 DNA reads TGCGCCAGCAGCCGCACCGGGCTAGACTATGGCTACACCTTC.

This clonotype has a handful of counts. The chain joins TRBV4-2 to TRBJ1-1; 10 bases are shared with TRBD1. The CDR3 contains 14 residues. Germline lookup yields CDR1 LGHNA and CDR2 YNFKEQ. J was trimmed by 5 bases and V by 3 bases; bases with no gene match: 3. CDR3 sequence: CASSHPGQGTEAFF. The DNA for the CDR3 is TGTGCCAGCAGCCACCCGGGACAGGGGACTGAAGCTTTCTTT.